The sequence of this T cell receptor (beta chain) was determined in a study of blood T cells in healthy people across ages (dated by TCRdb to between 2015 and 2016). Regarding the study in general: In model experiments, template switching captured about one uniquely barcoded TCR beta cDNA molecule for every two T cells. Age-related changes in TCR beta repertoire diversity were measured in the study by deep sequencing normalized with unique cDNA molecular identifiers. Donors were grouped into four age groups: young (average approximately 15 years), middle-aged (roughly 37), aged (around 56) and long-lived (82). To avoid experimental bias, donors of different ages were distributed randomly across sequencing lanes. Two additional independent replicas of 1 million unique cDNA reads from the same blood draw were analyzed for two donors (one aged 18 to 29 and one aged 80 or older).

To prepare the library, 5' RACE was applied. The reads were generated on an Illumina HiSeq 2500. A second PCR of roughly 7 to 11 cycles was run with a J-beta primer mix and a sample-barcoded 5' primer. A unique molecular identifier was introduced onto each TCR beta cDNA molecule by a template-switch 5' adaptor carrying 12 random nucleotides. At least 2.5 million CDR3-containing paired-end reads were obtained from each sample. The Mint cDNA synthesis kit, primed by a TRBC-specific oligonucleotide, was used to synthesize first-strand cDNA from all RNA. Following uracil-DNA glycosylase treatment, a first 18-cycle PCR with universal primers M1SS and BC2_uni_R was performed on all cDNA. Concerning the study's data processing: Normalization of each sample was performed by random selection of 1 million high-quality reads, each carrying a distinct molecular identifier. Instead of being binned into consensus sequences, reads that shared molecular identifiers were thrown out. CDR3 identification, clonotype clustering and error correction used MiTCR with a Q25 quality threshold and the strictest error-elimination algorithm. A nonparametric unseen species model with Euler transformation was used to estimate lower-bound total TCR beta diversity. The public reads were reanalyzed by TCRdb: fastp trimming at Q25, MiXCR alignment, in-frame beta chains only. Each CDR3 protein gets just one entry, which takes the most common genes and DNA from the rows behind it. The V and J calls were not made by the authors but by TCRdb's processing. In this sample the table shows 1,500,000 or so distinct CDR3 sequences, roughly 59% of which occur a single time. Together, the top ten hold approximately 7% of the sample.

The 39 donors, aged roughly 6 to 95 years, were systemically healthy Caucasian individuals from Russia. Approximately 11 milliliters of peripheral blood were drawn from each donor into EDTA-treated Vacutainer tubes. Ficoll-Paque density-gradient centrifugation was used to isolate PBMCs, with at least 6 million obtained per sample. Total RNA, at least 6 micrograms per sample, was extracted from PBMCs with Trizol reagent. For every donor, an aliquot of PBMCs went through flow cytometry to measure the percentages of naive CD45RAhigh/CD27high T cells. On the study overall, not on this receptor specifically: Estimates of total diversity from one million sequenced T cells were regarded as lower bounds and underestimates. Because the CMV infection status of the donors was unknown, age-related changes in expanded clonotypes may potentially have been confounded. Compared with the aged group, the long-lived group had more naive CD4+ T cells, fewer expanded clones and increased TCR diversity, a pattern suggesting age selection. There was a strong correlation between observed TCR beta diversity and the percentage of naive T cells measured by flow cytometry. Observed TCR beta diversity per million T cells fell roughly linearly with age, and a significant reduction was already apparent by age around 40. Bulk unsorted PBMC profiling prevented conclusive comparison of naive and antigen-experienced compartments.

V sheds 7 bases and J sheds 1 base, leaving 10 bases between their ends. The CDR3, cysteine through phenylalanine, is 13 amino acids long. The retained sequence is limited to the CDR3, 39 bases, with the frame set at the first base. Reading the germline V gene gives CDR1 ENHRY and CDR2 SYGVKD. Details on this clonotype: The antigen this receptor binds is unknown. Per-base qualities were not stored, and no clone one base away is much larger.

The sequence was obtained from a man aged 18 to 29 in good health. The sample comprised blood. This chain joins TRBV10-3 to TRBJ2-5; the D gene is not confidently resolved. The CDR3 protein is CAITQKPQETQYF. The nucleotide sequence is TGTGCCATCACTCAGAAGCCCCAAGAGACCCAGTACTTC.